This is a list of T cell receptor beta chains from one sample in a study of control samples from healthy donors and cancer patients. Measured with immunoSEQ multiplex PCR; TCRdb has only the in-frame clones, and not every one. The sample shows 130,000 or so clones, approximately 94% of them seen only once. Specimen: blood. The receptors shown here come from a middle-aged man in good health. Both conserved end residues are part of each CDR3. The order of the fields is V gene, D gene, clone size, J gene, CDR3 length, CDR3 protein, CDR3 DNA. The D gene is left open where the match is weak. Clone sizes are given selectively: once, few, many, or a class where the clone is expanded.

V: TRBV5-6; D: NA; size: few; J: TRBJ2-7; length: 15; CDR3: CASRRDGRSSYEQYF; DNA: TGTGCCAGCAGGAGGGACGGAAGGAGCTCCTACGAGCAGTACTTC
V: TRBV5-4; D: NA; size: NA; J: TRBJ1-4; length: 13; CDR3: CASSVRGNEKLFF; DNA: TGTGCCAGCAGCGTAAGGGGTAATGAAAAACTGTTTTTT
V: TRBV24-1; D: NA; size: NA; J: TRBJ1-4; length: 15; CDR3: CATSEGRRPNEELFF; DNA: TGTGCCACCAGTGAAGGCAGGCGTCCTAATGAGGAACTGTTTTTT
V: TRBV14; D: NA; size: NA; J: TRBJ2-7; length: 11; CDR3: CASSPLYEQYF; DNA: TGTGCCAGCAGCCCCTTGTACGAGCAGTACTTC
V: TRBV9; D: NA; size: NA; J: TRBJ2-1; length: 14; CDR3: CASSATGSWNEQFF; DNA: TGTGCCAGCAGCGCTACCGGGTCTTGGAATGAGCAGTTCTTC
V: TRBV5-4; D: NA; size: NA; J: TRBJ1-6; length: 15; CDR3: CASSYAQGDNSPLHF; DNA: TGTGCCAGCAGCTACGCGCAGGGAGATAATTCACCCCTCCACTTT
V: TRBV3-1/TRBV3-2; D: TRBD2; size: NA; J: TRBJ2-5; length: 14; CDR3: CASSPSGRRETQYF; DNA: TGTGCCAGCAGCCCTAGCGGGAGGCGGGAGACCCAGTACTTC
V: TRBV28; D: NA; size: few; J: TRBJ1-3; length: 11; CDR3: CATLVGNTIYF; DNA: TGTGCCACCTTGGTTGGAAACACCATATATTTT
V: TRBV5-6; D: NA; size: NA; J: TRBJ1-2; length: 13; CDR3: CASSPSARAGYTF; DNA: TGTGCCAGCAGCCCCTCAGCCAGGGCGGGCTACACCTTC
V: TRBV6-1; D: NA; size: NA; J: TRBJ1-1; length: 13; CDR3: CASKEAGNTEAFF; DNA: TGTGCCAGCAAGGAAGCGGGGAACACTGAAGCTTTCTTT
V: TRBV9; D: TRBD2; size: few; J: TRBJ2-2; length: 17; CDR3: CASSPEVPGGGTGELFF; DNA: TGTGCCAGCAGCCCCGAGGTCCCGGGGGGTGGCACCGGGGAGCTGTTTTTT
V: TRBV21-1; D: NA; size: NA; J: TRBJ2-5; length: 16; CDR3: CASSKPTGPSTETQYF; DNA: TGTGCCAGCAGCAAACCGACAGGGCCTTCGACGGAGACCCAGTACTTC
V: TRBV19; D: NA; size: NA; J: TRBJ2-3; length: 14; CDR3: CASAQLASADTQYF; DNA: TGTGCCAGCGCCCAACTAGCAAGCGCAGATACGCAGTATTTT
V: TRBV5-1; D: NA; size: NA; J: TRBJ1-3; length: 13; CDR3: CASSLTGGNTIYF; DNA: TGCGCCAGCAGCTTAACGGGAGGAAACACCATATATTTT
V: TRBV9; D: NA; size: NA; J: TRBJ1-1; length: 15; CDR3: CASSVESRANTEAFF; DNA: TGTGCCAGCAGCGTAGAGTCTAGGGCGAACACTGAAGCTTTCTTT
V: TRBV24-1; D: TRBD1; size: NA; J: TRBJ2-3; length: 14; CDR3: CATSDPDRGPTVYF; DNA: TGTGCCACCAGTGATCCGGACAGGGGACCCACCGTGTATTTT
V: TRBV7-3; D: TRBD1; size: NA; J: TRBJ1-1; length: 15; CDR3: CASSQKGQGFGEAFF; DNA: TGTGCCAGCAGCCAAAAGGGACAGGGTTTCGGTGAAGCTTTCTTT
V: TRBV11-2; D: NA; size: NA; J: TRBJ1-2; length: 14; CDR3: CASSTAATVYGYTF; DNA: TGTGCCTCTTCTACGGCAGCGACCGTGTATGGCTACACCTTC
V: TRBV5-4; D: NA; size: NA; J: TRBJ2-5; length: 13; CDR3: CASSLRDQETQYF; DNA: TGTGCCAGCAGCTTGCGGGACCAAGAGACCCAGTACTTC
V: TRBV5-1; D: NA; size: NA; J: TRBJ1-1; length: 11; CDR3: CASSLGTEAFF; DNA: TGCGCCAGCAGCTTAGGGACTGAAGCTTTCTTT
V: TRBV7-3; D: NA; size: NA; J: TRBJ1-1; length: 13; CDR3: CASSHAENTEAFF; DNA: TGTGCCAGCAGCCACGCCGAGAACACTGAAGCTTTCTTT
V: TRBV6-2/TRBV6-3; D: NA; size: NA; J: TRBJ1-2; length: 14; CDR3: CASSYGTESYGYTF; DNA: TGTGCCAGCAGTTACGGCACAGAAAGCTATGGCTACACCTTC
V: TRBV9; D: NA; size: NA; J: TRBJ2-5; length: 13; CDR3: CASSVGVAETQYF; DNA: TGTGCCAGCAGCGTAGGAGTGGCAGAGACCCAGTACTTC
V: TRBV6-5; D: TRBD1; size: NA; J: TRBJ2-2; length: 14; CDR3: CASSYRGPTGELFF; DNA: TGTGCCAGCAGTTACAGGGGGCCCACCGGGGAGCTGTTTTTT
V: TRBV6-2/TRBV6-3; D: NA; size: few; J: TRBJ1-1; length: 11; CDR3: CASSYSVEAFF; DNA: TGTGCCAGCAGTTACAGCGTTGAAGCTTTCTTT
V: TRBV27; D: NA; size: once; J: TRBJ1-2; length: 14; CDR3: CASSLSYRDYGYTF; DNA: TGTGCCAGCAGTCTTTCATACAGGGACTATGGCTACACCTTC
V: TRBV28; D: NA; size: NA; J: TRBJ2-4; length: 17; CDR3: CASSLAAAGLAKNIQYF; DNA: TGTGCCAGCAGCTTGGCTGCTGCGGGACTAGCCAAAAACATTCAGTACTTC
V: TRBV13; D: TRBD1; size: NA; J: TRBJ2-5; length: 13; CDR3: CASSSRGWETQYF; DNA: TGTGCCAGCAGCTCCAGGGGGTGGGAGACCCAGTACTTC
V: TRBV5-6; D: NA; size: once; J: TRBJ2-1; length: 15; CDR3: CASSSLSAGGNEQFF; DNA: TGTGCCAGCAGCTCGCTATCTGCCGGGGGAAATGAGCAGTTCTTC
V: TRBV11-2; D: NA; size: NA; J: TRBJ2-1; length: 17; CDR3: CASSLWRLGTFYNEQFF; DNA: TGTGCCAGCAGCTTATGGCGTTTGGGGACTTTTTACAATGAGCAGTTCTTC
V: TRBV4-1; D: NA; size: NA; J: TRBJ2-1; length: 16; CDR3: CASSQVRPPPYNEQFF; DNA: TGCGCCAGCAGCCAAGTGAGACCGCCCCCCTACAATGAGCAGTTCTTC
V: TRBV12-2; D: NA; size: once; J: TRBJ1-4; length: 12; CDR3: CASRLALEKLFF; DNA: TGTGCAAGTCGCTTAGCTTTAGAAAAACTGTTTTTT
V: TRBV19; D: TRBD2; size: NA; J: TRBJ2-7; length: 16; CDR3: CASSTGLAGGFYEQYF; DNA: TGTGCCAGTAGTACGGGACTAGCGGGAGGATTCTACGAGCAGTACTTC
V: TRBV12-5; D: TRBD1; size: NA; J: TRBJ1-4; length: 22; CDR3: CASGNPRTGGLFGIIANEKLFF; DNA: TGTGCTAGTGGGAATCCCCGGACAGGGGGCTTGTTTGGGATTATAGCTAATGAAAAACTGTTTTTT
V: TRBV5-4; D: NA; size: NA; J: TRBJ2-7; length: 17; CDR3: CASSLPQRKPYSYEQYF; DNA: TGTGCCAGCAGCTTGCCTCAACGGAAACCTTACTCCTACGAGCAGTACTTC
V: TRBV5-1; D: TRBD1; size: NA; J: TRBJ2-7; length: 15; CDR3: CASSPPDRGLYEQYF; DNA: TGCGCCAGCAGCCCACCGGACAGGGGCCTCTACGAGCAGTACTTC
V: TRBV27; D: NA; size: NA; J: TRBJ1-1; length: 16; CDR3: CASSLSEGSWDTEAFF; DNA: TGTGCCAGCAGTTTATCGGAGGGGTCGTGGGACACTGAAGCTTTCTTT
V: TRBV24-1; D: NA; size: NA; J: TRBJ1-5; length: 12; CDR3: CATGESNQPQHF; DNA: TGTGCCACCGGGGAGAGCAATCAGCCCCAGCATTTT
V: TRBV24-1; D: NA; size: NA; J: TRBJ2-5; length: 15; CDR3: CATSDSNRIQETQYF; DNA: TGTGCCACCAGTGACAGCAACCGAATACAAGAGACCCAGTACTTC
V: TRBV20-1; D: NA; size: NA; J: TRBJ2-7; length: 14; CDR3: CSASNLGGAVEQYF; DNA: TGCAGTGCTAGTAATTTGGGGGGGGCCGTCGAGCAGTACTTC
V: TRBV12-3/TRBV12-4; D: NA; size: NA; J: TRBJ1-5; length: 13; CDR3: CASSLTGNQPQHF; DNA: TGTGCCAGCAGTTTGACGGGGAATCAGCCCCAGCATTTT
V: TRBV5-1; D: TRBD1; size: NA; J: TRBJ1-5; length: 14; CDR3: CASSPDRANQPQHF; DNA: TGCGCCAGCAGCCCGGACAGGGCCAATCAGCCCCAGCATTTT
V: TRBV3-1/TRBV3-2; D: NA; size: NA; J: TRBJ2-5; length: 21; CDR3: CASTFWSGRWRPGGGQETQYF; DNA: TGTGCCAGCACTTTTTGGTCCGGTCGTTGGCGGCCAGGCGGAGGGCAAGAGACCCAGTACTTC
V: TRBV7-2; D: NA; size: NA; J: TRBJ2-7; length: 16; CDR3: CASSLEAGGPIYEQYF; DNA: TGTGCCAGCAGCTTAGAGGCAGGCGGGCCGATCTACGAGCAGTACTTC
V: TRBV6-5; D: TRBD1; size: NA; J: TRBJ2-7; length: 15; CDR3: CASSPAGTGAYEQYF; DNA: TGTGCCAGCAGTCCCGCCGGGACAGGGGCCTACGAGCAGTACTTC
V: TRBV5-4; D: NA; size: NA; J: TRBJ1-5; length: 13; CDR3: CASSLEGVQPQHF; DNA: TGTGCCAGCAGCTTGGAAGGGGTTCAGCCCCAGCATTTT
V: TRBV7-9; D: NA; size: once; J: TRBJ2-2; length: 13; CDR3: CASSLIATGELFF; DNA: TGTGCCAGCAGCTTAATTGCCACCGGGGAGCTGTTTTTT
V: TRBV24-1; D: TRBD1; size: NA; J: TRBJ1-1; length: 13; CDR3: CATSDGTGREAFF; DNA: TGTGCCACCAGTGACGGGACAGGGAGGGAAGCTTTCTTT
V: TRBV7-9; D: NA; size: NA; J: TRBJ1-4; length: 13; CDR3: CALSTPPNEKLFF; DNA: TGTGCCCTATCGACACCCCCTAATGAAAAACTGTTTTTT
V: TRBV28; D: TRBD2; size: NA; J: TRBJ2-1; length: 16; CDR3: CASSSTMREVYNEQFF; DNA: TGTGCCAGCAGTTCCACTATGCGGGAGGTCTACAATGAGCAGTTCTTC
V: TRBV2; D: NA; size: NA; J: TRBJ2-4; length: 12; CDR3: CASRVAKNIQYF; DNA: TGTGCCAGCCGGGTGGCCAAAAACATTCAGTACTTC
V: TRBV27; D: NA; size: NA; J: TRBJ1-3; length: 16; CDR3: CASSLSGRVTGNTIYF; DNA: TGTGCCAGCAGTTTATCCGGGAGGGTAACCGGAAACACCATATATTTT
V: TRBV7-8; D: NA; size: NA; J: TRBJ1-4; length: 14; CDR3: CASSLAGPGGKLFF; DNA: TGTGCCAGCAGCTTAGCGGGTCCGGGAGGAAAACTGTTTTTT
V: TRBV24-1; D: NA; size: NA; J: TRBJ1-2; length: 17; CDR3: CATSDSTQRGRLYGYTF; DNA: TGTGCCACCAGTGACAGTACCCAGCGGGGGCGACTCTATGGCTACACCTTC
V: TRBV27; D: TRBD1; size: NA; J: TRBJ2-7; length: 16; CDR3: CASSWVFGQGAREQYF; DNA: TGTGCCAGCAGTTGGGTGTTTGGACAGGGGGCAAGGGAGCAGTACTTC
V: TRBV5-1; D: NA; size: NA; J: TRBJ1-1; length: 15; CDR3: CASSLAGVRNTEAFF; DNA: TGCGCCAGCAGCTTAGCCGGGGTTAGGAACACTGAAGCTTTCTTT
V: TRBV25-1; D: NA; size: NA; J: TRBJ2-7; length: 13; CDR3: CASSERGGYEQYF; DNA: TGTGCCAGCAGTGAAAGGGGCGGGTACGAGCAGTACTTC